This TCR beta chain was recovered during a study of vaccination effects on CD4 cells after COVID-19. Trimming shortened V by 5 bases and J by 3 bases, and 11 bases separated the two germline ends. The CDR3 loop spans 13 amino acids. For this clone: What it recognizes is unknown.

Cultured cells yielded isolated CD4+ T cells after 10 days. None of these healthy vaccinees had been infected with SARS-CoV-2 before vaccination. Cultures got half-medium changes with IL-2 on days 3 and 7. Only in-frame clones appear in the TCRdb table, and some are missing; sequencing was by immunoSEQ multiplex PCR. The sample has some 36,000 clones; 65% to 70% are singletons. The receptor was derived from a human donor who received a COVID-19 vaccine. Source: CD4+ T cells from PBMCs cultured without peptide, taken before COVID-19 vaccination. The chain joins TRBV12-3 or TRBV12-4 to TRBJ2-7; D call uncertain. This CDR3 is CASSRRFGYEQYF. The CDR3 DNA is TGTGCCAGCAGTCGCCGCTTTGGCTACGAGCAGTACTTC.